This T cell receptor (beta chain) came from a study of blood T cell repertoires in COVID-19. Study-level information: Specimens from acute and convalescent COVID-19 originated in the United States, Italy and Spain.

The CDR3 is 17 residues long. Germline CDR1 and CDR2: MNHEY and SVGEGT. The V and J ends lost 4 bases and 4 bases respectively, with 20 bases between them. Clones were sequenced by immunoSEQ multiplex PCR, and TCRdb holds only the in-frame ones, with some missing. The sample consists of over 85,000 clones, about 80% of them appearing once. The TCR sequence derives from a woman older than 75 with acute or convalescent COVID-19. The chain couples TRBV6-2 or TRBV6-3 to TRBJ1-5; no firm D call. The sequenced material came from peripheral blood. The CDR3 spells CASSSESTGLRNQPQHF. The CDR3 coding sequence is TGTGCCAGCAGTTCAGAGTCCACCGGGTTGAGAAATCAGCCCCAGCATTTT.